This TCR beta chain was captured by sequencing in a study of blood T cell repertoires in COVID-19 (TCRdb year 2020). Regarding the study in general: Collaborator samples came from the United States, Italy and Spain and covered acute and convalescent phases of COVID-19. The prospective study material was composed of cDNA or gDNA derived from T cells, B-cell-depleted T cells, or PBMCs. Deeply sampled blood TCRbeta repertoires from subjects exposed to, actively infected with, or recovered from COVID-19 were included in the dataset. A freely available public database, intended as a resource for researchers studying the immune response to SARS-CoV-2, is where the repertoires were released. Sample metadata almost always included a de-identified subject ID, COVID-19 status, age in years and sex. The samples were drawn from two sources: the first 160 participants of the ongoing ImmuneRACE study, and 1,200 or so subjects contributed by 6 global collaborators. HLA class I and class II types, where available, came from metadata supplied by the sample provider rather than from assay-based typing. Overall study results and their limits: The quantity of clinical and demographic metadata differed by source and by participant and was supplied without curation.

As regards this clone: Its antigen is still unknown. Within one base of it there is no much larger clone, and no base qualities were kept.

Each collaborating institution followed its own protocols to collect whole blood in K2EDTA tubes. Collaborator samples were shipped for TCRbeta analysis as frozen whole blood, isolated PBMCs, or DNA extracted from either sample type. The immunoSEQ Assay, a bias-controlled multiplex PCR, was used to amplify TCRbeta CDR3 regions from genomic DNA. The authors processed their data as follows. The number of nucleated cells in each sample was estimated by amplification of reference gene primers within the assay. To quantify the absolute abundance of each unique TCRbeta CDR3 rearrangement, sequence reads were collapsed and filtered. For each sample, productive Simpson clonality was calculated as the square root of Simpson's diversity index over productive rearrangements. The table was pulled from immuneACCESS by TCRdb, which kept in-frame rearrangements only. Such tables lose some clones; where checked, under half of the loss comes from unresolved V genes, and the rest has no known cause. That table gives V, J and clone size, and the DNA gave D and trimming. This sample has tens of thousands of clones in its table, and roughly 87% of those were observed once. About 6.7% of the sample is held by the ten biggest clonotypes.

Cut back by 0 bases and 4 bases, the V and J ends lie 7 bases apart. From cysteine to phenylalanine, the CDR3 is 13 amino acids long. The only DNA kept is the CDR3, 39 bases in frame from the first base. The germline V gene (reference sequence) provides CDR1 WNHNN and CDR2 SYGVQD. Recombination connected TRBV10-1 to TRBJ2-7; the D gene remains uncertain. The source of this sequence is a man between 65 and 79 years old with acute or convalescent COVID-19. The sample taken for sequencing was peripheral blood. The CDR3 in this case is CASSESNRYEQYF. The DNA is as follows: TGCGCCAGCAGTGAGTCGAATCGGTACGAGCAGTACTTC.